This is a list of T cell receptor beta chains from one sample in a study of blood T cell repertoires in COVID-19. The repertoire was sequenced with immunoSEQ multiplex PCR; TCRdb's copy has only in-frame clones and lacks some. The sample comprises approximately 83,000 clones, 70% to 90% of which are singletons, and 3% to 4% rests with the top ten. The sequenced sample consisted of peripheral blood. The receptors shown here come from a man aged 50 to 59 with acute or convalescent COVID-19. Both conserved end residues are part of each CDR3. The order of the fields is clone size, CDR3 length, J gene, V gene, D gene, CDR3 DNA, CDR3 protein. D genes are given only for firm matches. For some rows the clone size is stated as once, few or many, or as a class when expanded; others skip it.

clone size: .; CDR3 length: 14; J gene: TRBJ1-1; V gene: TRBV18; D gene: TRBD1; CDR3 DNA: TGTGCCAGCTCACCAATCAACAGGGGCACTGAAGCTTTCTTT; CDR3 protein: CASSPINRGTEAFF
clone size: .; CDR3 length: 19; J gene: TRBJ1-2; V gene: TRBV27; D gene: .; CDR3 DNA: TGTGCCAGCAGTTCTGGGTGGGGAGAACCCGTACAACATAACTATGGCTACACCTTC; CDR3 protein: CASSSGWGEPVQHNYGYTF
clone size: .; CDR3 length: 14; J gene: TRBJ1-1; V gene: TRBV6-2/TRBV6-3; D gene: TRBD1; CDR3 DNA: TGTGCCAGCAGTCAAGGACAGGGGAACACTGAAGCTTTCTTT; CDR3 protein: CASSQGQGNTEAFF
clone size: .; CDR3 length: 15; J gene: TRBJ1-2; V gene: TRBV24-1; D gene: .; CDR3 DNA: TGTGCCACCAGTGAGCCCGGGAAGCCCAATTATGGCTACACCTTC; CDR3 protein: CATSEPGKPNYGYTF
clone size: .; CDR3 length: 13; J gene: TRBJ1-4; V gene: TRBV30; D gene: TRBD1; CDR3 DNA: TGTGCCTGGGCGGGACAGGGAGTGGGAAAACTGTTTTTT; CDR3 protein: CAWAGQGVGKLFF
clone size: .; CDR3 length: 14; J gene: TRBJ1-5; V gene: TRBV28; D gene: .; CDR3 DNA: TGTGCCAGCAGCCCTGGACAGTTCAATCAGCCCCAGCATTTT; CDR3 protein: CASSPGQFNQPQHF
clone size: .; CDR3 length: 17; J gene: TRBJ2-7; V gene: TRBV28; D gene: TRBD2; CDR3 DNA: TGTGCCAGCAGTTCCTCCGGGGAGGGCGGGAGCACTCACGAGCAGTACTTC; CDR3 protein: CASSSSGEGGSTHEQYF
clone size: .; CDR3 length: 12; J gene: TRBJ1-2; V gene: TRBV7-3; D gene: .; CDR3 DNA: TGTGCCAGCAGCGCGTCAGGGAATGGCTACACCTTC; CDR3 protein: CASSASGNGYTF
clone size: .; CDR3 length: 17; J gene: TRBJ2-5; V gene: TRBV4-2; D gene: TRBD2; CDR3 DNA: TGTGCCAGCAGCCAAGATTGGAGTTCAGCGGGAGGGGAGACCCAGTACTTC; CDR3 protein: CASSQDWSSAGGETQYF
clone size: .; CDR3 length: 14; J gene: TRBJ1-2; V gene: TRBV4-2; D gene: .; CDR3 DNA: TGTGCCAGCAGCCAAGTGACGGGGTCCTATGGCTACACCTTC; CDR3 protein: CASSQVTGSYGYTF
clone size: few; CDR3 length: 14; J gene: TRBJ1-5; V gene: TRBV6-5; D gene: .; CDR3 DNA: TGTGCCAGCAGTCCCACCCTAGGCAATCAGCCCCAGCATTTT; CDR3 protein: CASSPTLGNQPQHF
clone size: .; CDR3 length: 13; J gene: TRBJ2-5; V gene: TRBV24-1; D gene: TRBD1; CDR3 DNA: TGTGCCACCTCCGGGACAGGGTATGAGACCCAGTACTTC; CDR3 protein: CATSGTGYETQYF
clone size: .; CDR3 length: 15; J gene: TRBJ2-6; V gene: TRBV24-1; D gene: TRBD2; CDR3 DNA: TGTGCCACCAGTCTTGCGGGGGCTGGGGCCAACGTCCTGACTTTC; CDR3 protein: CATSLAGAGANVLTF
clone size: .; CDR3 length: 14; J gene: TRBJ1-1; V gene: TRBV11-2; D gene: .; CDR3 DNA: TGTGCCAGCAGCTTAGGAGGAATGAACACTGAAGCTTTCTTT; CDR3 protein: CASSLGGMNTEAFF
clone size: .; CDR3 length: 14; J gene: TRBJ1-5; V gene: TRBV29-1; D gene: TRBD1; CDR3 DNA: TGCAGCGTTACGACAGGGGGCCAAGATCAGCCCCAGCATTTT; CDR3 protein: CSVTTGGQDQPQHF
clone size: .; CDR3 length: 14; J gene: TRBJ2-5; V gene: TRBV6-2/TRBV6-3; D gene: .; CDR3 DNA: TGTGCCAGCAGTTACGGGGAGAGCAAAGAGACCCAGTACTTC; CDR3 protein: CASSYGESKETQYF
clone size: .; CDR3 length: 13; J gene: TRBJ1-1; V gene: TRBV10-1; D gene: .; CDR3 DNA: TGCGCCAGCAGTGAGGGGGGCCGCACTGAAGCTTTCTTT; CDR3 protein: CASSEGGRTEAFF
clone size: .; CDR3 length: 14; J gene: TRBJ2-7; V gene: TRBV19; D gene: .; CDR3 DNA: TGTGCCAGTAGTATAGGACAGGAACATCACGAGCAGTACTTC; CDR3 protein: CASSIGQEHHEQYF
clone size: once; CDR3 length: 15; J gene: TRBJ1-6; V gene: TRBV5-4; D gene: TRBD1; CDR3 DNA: TGTGCCAGCAGCTTGGGGGACAGGGGACTTTCACCCCTCCACTTT; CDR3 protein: CASSLGDRGLSPLHF
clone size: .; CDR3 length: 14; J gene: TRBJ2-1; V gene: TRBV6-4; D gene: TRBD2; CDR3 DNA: TGTGCCAGCAGTGAGGACCGCACTAGCGGGGAGCAGTTCTTC; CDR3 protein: CASSEDRTSGEQFF
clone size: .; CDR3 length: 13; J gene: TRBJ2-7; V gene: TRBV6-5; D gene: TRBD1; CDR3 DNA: TGTGCCAGCAGCCCCAGGGGGACCTACGAGCAGTACTTC; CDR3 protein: CASSPRGTYEQYF
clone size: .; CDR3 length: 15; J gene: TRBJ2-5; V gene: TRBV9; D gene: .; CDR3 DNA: TGTGCCAGCAGCAAAACAGGGTTGTGGGAAGAGACCCAGTACTTC; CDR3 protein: CASSKTGLWEETQYF
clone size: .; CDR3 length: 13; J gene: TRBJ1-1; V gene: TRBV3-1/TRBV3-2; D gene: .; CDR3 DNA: TGTGCCAGCGGCAGGGGAGAGGGCCATGAAGCTTTCTTT; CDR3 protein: CASGRGEGHEAFF
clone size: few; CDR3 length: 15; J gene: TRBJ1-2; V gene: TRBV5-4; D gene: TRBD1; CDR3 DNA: TGTGCCAGCAGCTTGGGCGACAGGGCCCTCTATGGCTACACCTTC; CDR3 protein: CASSLGDRALYGYTF
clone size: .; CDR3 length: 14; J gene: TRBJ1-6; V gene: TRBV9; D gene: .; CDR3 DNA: TGTGCCAGCAGCGCCGGACAGATTAATTCACCCCTCCACTTT; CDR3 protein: CASSAGQINSPLHF
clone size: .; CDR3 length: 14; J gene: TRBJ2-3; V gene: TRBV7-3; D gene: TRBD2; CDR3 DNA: TGTGCCAGCGGGCGCGGGGGTAGCACAGATACGCAGTATTTT; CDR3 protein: CASGRGGSTDTQYF
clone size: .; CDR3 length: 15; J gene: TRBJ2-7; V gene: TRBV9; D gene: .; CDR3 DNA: TGTGCCAGCAGCGTAGATGGGGGGAGCTCCTACGAGCAGTACTTC; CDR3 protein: CASSVDGGSSYEQYF
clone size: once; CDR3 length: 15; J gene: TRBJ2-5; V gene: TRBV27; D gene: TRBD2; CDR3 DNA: TGTGCCAGCAGTCCTGCGGCGGGAGTTGGAGAGACCCAGTACTTC; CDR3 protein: CASSPAAGVGETQYF
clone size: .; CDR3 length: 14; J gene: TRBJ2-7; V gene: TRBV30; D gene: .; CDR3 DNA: TGTGCCTGCCACAAACAGGGATCTCCCTACGAGCAGTACTTC; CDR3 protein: CACHKQGSPYEQYF
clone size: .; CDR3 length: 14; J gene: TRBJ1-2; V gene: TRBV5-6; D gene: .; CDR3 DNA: TGTGCCAGCAGGTCGTCAGGCGGGGATTTAGGCTACACCTTC; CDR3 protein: CASRSSGGDLGYTF
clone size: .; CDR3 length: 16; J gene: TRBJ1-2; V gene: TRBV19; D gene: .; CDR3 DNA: TGTGCCAGTAGTACTCCAAGGGGTTCGGGGGACTATGGCTACACCTTC; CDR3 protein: CASSTPRGSGDYGYTF
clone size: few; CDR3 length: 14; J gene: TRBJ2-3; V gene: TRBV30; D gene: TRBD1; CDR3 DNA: TGTGCCTGGACCCACACAGGGGATGTGAATACGCAGTATTTT; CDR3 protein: CAWTHTGDVNTQYF
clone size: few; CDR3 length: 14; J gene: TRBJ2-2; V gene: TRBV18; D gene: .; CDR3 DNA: TGTGCCAGCTCACCACCGGGGGCTGCCGGGGAGCTGTTTTTT; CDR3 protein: CASSPPGAAGELFF
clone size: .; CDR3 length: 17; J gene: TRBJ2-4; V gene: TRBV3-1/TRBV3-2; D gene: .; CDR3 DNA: TGTGCCAGCAGCCAAGGTCGAGGGGCGGGGCTAAGATACATTCAGTACTTC; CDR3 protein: CASSQGRGAGLRYIQYF
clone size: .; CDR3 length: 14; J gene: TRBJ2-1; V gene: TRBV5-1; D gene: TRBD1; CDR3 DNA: TGCGCCAGCAGTCCGGGACAGGGCTACAATGAGCAGTTCTTC; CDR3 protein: CASSPGQGYNEQFF
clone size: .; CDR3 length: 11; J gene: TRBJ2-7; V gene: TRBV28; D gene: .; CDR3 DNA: TGTGCCAGCAGTTTATTACAGGAGCAGTACTTC; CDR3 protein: CASSLLQEQYF
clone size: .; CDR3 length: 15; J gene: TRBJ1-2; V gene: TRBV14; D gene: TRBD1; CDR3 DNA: TGTGCCACCGGGACAGGGCCTCGGAGGTGGTATGGCTACACCTTC; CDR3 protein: CATGTGPRRWYGYTF
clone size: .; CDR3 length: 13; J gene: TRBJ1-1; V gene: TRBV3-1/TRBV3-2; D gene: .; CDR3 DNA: TGTGCCAGCAGCCCCGGGACGGAGGGAAGAGCTTTCTTT; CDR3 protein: CASSPGTEGRAFF
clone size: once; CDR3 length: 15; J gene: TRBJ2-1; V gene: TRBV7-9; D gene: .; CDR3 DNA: TGTGCCAGCAGCGGACTGAAAAGCTCCTACAATGAGCAGTTCTTC; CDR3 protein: CASSGLKSSYNEQFF
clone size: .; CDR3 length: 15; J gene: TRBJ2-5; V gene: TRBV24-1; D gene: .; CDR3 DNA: TGTGCCACCAGGGGGGGTGGAAGCCCCAAAGAGACCCAGTACTTC; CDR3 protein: CATRGGGSPKETQYF
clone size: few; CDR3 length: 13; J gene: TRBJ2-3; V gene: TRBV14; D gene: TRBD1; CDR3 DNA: TGTGCCAGCAGCGGACAGGGGACAGATACGCAGTATTTT; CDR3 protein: CASSGQGTDTQYF
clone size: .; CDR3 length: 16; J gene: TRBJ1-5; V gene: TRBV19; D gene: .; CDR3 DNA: TGTGCCAGTAGTATAGGTTTCGGGGGTAGCAATCAGCCCCAGCATTTT; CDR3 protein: CASSIGFGGSNQPQHF
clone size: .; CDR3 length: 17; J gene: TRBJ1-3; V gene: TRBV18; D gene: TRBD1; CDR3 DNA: TGTGCCAGCTCACCACCGTCGGCAGGGGGTTATGGAAACACCATATATTTT; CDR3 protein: CASSPPSAGGYGNTIYF
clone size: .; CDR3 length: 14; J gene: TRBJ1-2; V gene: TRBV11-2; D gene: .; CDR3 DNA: TGTGCCAGCAGCTTAGAATCTACTAACTATGGCTACACCTTC; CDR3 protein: CASSLESTNYGYTF
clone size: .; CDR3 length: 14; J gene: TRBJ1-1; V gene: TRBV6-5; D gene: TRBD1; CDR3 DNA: TGTGCCAGCACCCGGGACAGGTTAGGGTCTGAAGCTTTCTTT; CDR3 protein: CASTRDRLGSEAFF
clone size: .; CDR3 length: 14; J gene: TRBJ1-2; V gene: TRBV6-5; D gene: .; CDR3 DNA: TGTGCCAGCAGAGGACAGCCCATCAACTATGGCTACACCTTC; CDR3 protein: CASRGQPINYGYTF
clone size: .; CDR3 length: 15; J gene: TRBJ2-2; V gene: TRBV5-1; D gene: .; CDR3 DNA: TGCGCCAGCAGCTCCTCGTTCGCGAACACCGGGGAGCTGTTTTTT; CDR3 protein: CASSSSFANTGELFF
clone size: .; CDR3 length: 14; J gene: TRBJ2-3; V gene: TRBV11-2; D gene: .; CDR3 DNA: TGTGCCAGCAGCTTACTGAGCAGCACAGATACGCAGTATTTT; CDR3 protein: CASSLLSSTDTQYF
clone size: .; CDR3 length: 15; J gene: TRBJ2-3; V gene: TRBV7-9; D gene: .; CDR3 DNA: TGTGCCAGCAGCTTACCAGGGGTAACCACAGATACGCAGTATTTT; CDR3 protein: CASSLPGVTTDTQYF
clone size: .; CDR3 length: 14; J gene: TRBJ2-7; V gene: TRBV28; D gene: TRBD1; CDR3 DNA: TGTGCCAGCAGTATAGGACAGGAGGTCGGCGAGCAGTACTTC; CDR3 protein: CASSIGQEVGEQYF
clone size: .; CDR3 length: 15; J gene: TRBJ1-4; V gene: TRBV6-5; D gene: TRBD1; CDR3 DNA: TGTGCCAGCGGACGATTGGGACAGAGTAATGAAAAACTGTTTTTT; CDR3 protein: CASGRLGQSNEKLFF
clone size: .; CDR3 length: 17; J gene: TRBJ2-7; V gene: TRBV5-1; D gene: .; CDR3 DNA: TGCGCCAGCAGCTTCGACGCCAGGGCGCTTAGCTCCTACGAGCAGTACTTC; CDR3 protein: CASSFDARALSSYEQYF
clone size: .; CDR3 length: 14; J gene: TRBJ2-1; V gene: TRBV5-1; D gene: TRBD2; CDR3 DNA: TGCGCCAGCATGCCGGGGACTAGTCCTTATGAGCAGTTCTTC; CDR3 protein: CASMPGTSPYEQFF
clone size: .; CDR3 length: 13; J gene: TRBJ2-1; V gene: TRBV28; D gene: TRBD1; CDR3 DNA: TGTGCCAGCAGTTTCCGGCAGGGGGTGGGGCAGTTCTTC; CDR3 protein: CASSFRQGVGQFF
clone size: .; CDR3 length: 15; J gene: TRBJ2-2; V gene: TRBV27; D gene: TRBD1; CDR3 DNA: TGTGCCAGCAGTCTTGGGACAGGGTTGGGCGGGGAGCTGTTTTTT; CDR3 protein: CASSLGTGLGGELFF
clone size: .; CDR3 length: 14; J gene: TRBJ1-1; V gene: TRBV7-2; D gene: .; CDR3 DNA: TGTGCCAGCAGCTTAGGAACGGGTTTCACTGAAGCTTTCTTT; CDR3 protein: CASSLGTGFTEAFF
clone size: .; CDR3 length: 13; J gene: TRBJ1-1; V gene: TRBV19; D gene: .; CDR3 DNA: TGTGCCAGTAGTACTGGACAGAACACTGAAGCTTTCTTT; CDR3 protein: CASSTGQNTEAFF
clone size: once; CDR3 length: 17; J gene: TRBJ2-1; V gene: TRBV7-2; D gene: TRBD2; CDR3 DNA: TGTGCCAGCAGCCCCCGGGGGAGCGGGGGCGCATACAATGAGCAGTTCTTC; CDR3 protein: CASSPRGSGGAYNEQFF